This T cell receptor (beta chain) was recovered during a study of beta chain features in type 1 diabetes. Study conclusions and caveats: There were fewer insertions and more deletions at the VDJ junctions of type 1 diabetes patients. TCRB CDR3s were moderately but significantly shorter in Type 1 diabetes patients in all four CD4+ subsets.

This clone showed up just a few times. Its antigen is currently unknown. The authors obtained over 95% purity in all sorted populations. Since all of the isolated RNA was reverse transcribed, expressed TCRB transcripts were what got sequenced. Method: immunoSEQ multiplex PCR; TCRdb's copy keeps in-frame clones and lacks some. The sample gives over 150,000 clones, approximately 9% of which show up once; 0.45% to 0.55% is in the top ten. The source material was central memory CD4+ T cells from blood. The source is a woman under 30 with type 1 diabetes.

The CDR3 reads CASSQASGTPGNTIYF. The CDR3 DNA follows: TGTGCCAGCAGCCAAGCATCCGGGACACCAGGAAACACCATATATTTT. The rearrangement links TRBV4-2 to TRBJ1-3; a possible D gene is TRBD1 (6 bases). This CDR3 has 16 amino acids. Trimming left V 1 base short and J 4 bases short, with 14 bases between. The germline gives CDR1 LGHNA, CDR2 YNFKEQ.